The 22 T cell receptor beta chains presented below share a single source sample, sequenced in a study of blood T cell repertoires in COVID-19. Assay used: immunoSEQ multiplex PCR; TCRdb lists only in-frame clones, some missing. The sample includes around 80,000 clones, around four fifths seen only once; the top ten take 7% to 9.5%. Material for sequencing was peripheral blood. These receptors were obtained from a human donor in a cohort sampled during active COVID-19.

The chain links TRBV5-1 to TRBJ2-5, with 12 bases matching TRBD2. Germline V gene sequence: CDR1 SGHRS, CDR2 YFSETQ. This CDR3 is built from 15 residues. After removal of 3 bases from V and 1 base from J, the junction contained 1 base not matched to a gene. As DNA, the CDR3 is TGCGCCAGCAGCTCGACTAGCGGGAGCCAAGAGACCCAGTACTTC. It yields the protein CASSSTSGSQETQYF.

The V and J genes are TRBV21-1 and TRBJ2-5; the table's TRBD2 call for D was not verified on the DNA. TRBV21-1 counts as a pseudogene. The CDR3 is 15 residues long. The CDR3, as DNA: TGTGCCAGCAGCAATGTCGCAGCGAGACAAGAGACCCAGTACTTC. Protein product: CASSNVAARQETQYF.

The chain couples TRBV6-5 to TRBJ1-2; 8 bases fit TRBD1. There are 13 residues in the CDR3. The germline V gene has CDR1 MNHEY and CDR2 SVGAGI. V lost 6 bases to trimming and J lost 7 bases; unmatched junction nucleotides: 7. The CDR3 protein is CASRSGQVTGYTF. The CDR3 region has the DNA TGTGCCAGCAGGTCGGGACAGGTGACTGGCTACACCTTC.

V gene TRBV5-4 combines with J gene TRBJ2-1; TRBD1 aligns across 7 bases. With V trimmed by 4 bases and J by 5 bases, 12 bases remained unmatched. The CDR3 is 16 amino acids. CDR1 SGHNT and CDR2 YYREEE come from the germline V gene (reference sequence). Here the CDR3 DNA reads TGTGCCAGCAGCCCCCGAGGACAGGCTCTTAACAATGAGCAGTTCTTC. It codes for CASSPRGQALNNEQFF.

This clone came up once. The gene calls are TRBV7-3 and TRBJ2-5, with 14 positions matching TRBD2. The trim removed 2 bases at V and 5 bases at J, leaving 4 bases unmatched. The CDR3 is 16 amino acids. Germline CDR1 reads SGHTA; CDR2 reads FQGTGA. The CDR3 sequence: CASSLYGLAGGETQYF. As DNA, the CDR3 is TGTGCCAGCAGCTTATACGGACTAGCGGGAGGTGAGACCCAGTACTTC.

This clone was detected a few times. The rearrangement uses TRBV19 and TRBJ1-1; D is undetermined. Germline assignment: CDR1 LNHDA and CDR2 SQIVND (reference sequence). The CDR3 length is 15 residues. V was cut by 1 base and J by 3 bases, with 12 bases left in between. CDR3 sequence: CASSIGADSHTEAFF. In DNA form, the CDR3 reads TGTGCCAGTAGTATAGGGGCAGATTCTCACACTGAAGCTTTCTTT. Based on the CDR3 plus reference TRBV19 and TRBJ1-1, the full variable domain is DGGITQSPKYLFRKEGQNVTLSCEQNLNHDAMYWYRQDPGQGLRLIYYSQIVNDFQKGDIAEGYSVSREKKESFPLTVTSAQKNPTAFYLCASSIGADSHTEAFFGQGTRLTVV.

The rearrangement joins TRBV7-3 to TRBJ1-5; the D is unclear. In germline, CDR1 is SGHTA, CDR2 FQGTGA. Trimming took 6 bases from V and 0 from J, leaving 18 bases between them. The CDR3 totals 17 residues. CDR3 sequence reads: CASSQRQPIYSNQPQHF. The CDR3 DNA sequence: TGTGCCAGCAGTCAGAGGCAGCCGATATATAGCAATCAGCCCCAGCATTTT.

This clone was seen more than once but under ten times. J is TRBJ1-1 and V is TRBV11-1; 9 bases fit TRBD1. Per germline, CDR1 SGHAT and CDR2 FQDESV (reference sequence). V was pared by 4 bases and J by 3 bases, with 3 bases of the junction left unmatched. The CDR3 runs to 14 residues. The chain's CDR3 is CASSSTGGDTEAFF. The CDR3 coding sequence is TGTGCCAGCAGCTCGACAGGGGGGGACACTGAAGCTTTCTTT.

This chain uses TRBV7-9 with TRBJ1-5; 8 bases align to TRBD1. The CDR3 consists of 15 residues. The V segment lost 2 bases and the J segment 6 bases; nucleotides outside the gene matches: 6. The germline V gene has CDR1 SEHNR and CDR2 FQNEAQ (reference sequence). The CDR3 loop reads CASSLTGGGGQPQHF. The CDR3 nucleotides read TGTGCCAGCAGCTTAACAGGGGGAGGTGGTCAGCCCCAGCATTTT.

As DNA, the CDR3 is TGTGCCACCAGTGAGAGAACCGGGGAGCTGTTTTTT. This gives the protein CATSERTGELFF. The chain is built from TRBV24-1 and TRBJ2-2; D unresolved. The CDR3 extends over 12 amino acids. Germline values: CDR1 KGHDR, CDR2 SFDVKD. Trimming took 4 bases from V and 5 from J, leaving 4 bases between them.

The chain links TRBV7-8 to TRBJ1-4; D gene unclear. CDR1 and CDR2 (germline): SGHVS, FQNEAQ. The CDR3 loop spans 16 amino acids. The germline V and J ends were trimmed by 2 bases and 9 bases, with 19 bases remaining between them. CDR3 loop: CASSLTEGSKPQKLFF. The CDR3 DNA reads as TGTGCCAGCAGCTTAACCGAGGGTAGTAAGCCACAAAAACTGTTTTTT.

The chain carries TRBV6-6 and TRBJ1-5, with 11 bases lining up with TRBD1. CDR1 and CDR2 (germline): MNHNY, SVGAGI (reference sequence). CDR3 length equals 14 residues. With 5 bases clipped from V and 6 bases from J, the junction kept 3 bases outside the gene matches. For the CDR3, the DNA is TGTGCCAGCAGTCCGGGACAGGGGGTTCAGCCCCAGCATTTT. Translating gives CASSPGQGVQPQHF.

In its sample, this clone was seen once. CDR3 amino acids: CASSQGGRGLGELFF. The CDR3 nucleotides read TGTGCCAGCAGCCAAGGCGGGAGGGGTCTAGGGGAGCTGTTTTTT. V is TRBV3-1 (or the pseudogene TRBV3-2) and J is TRBJ2-2, with 9 positions matching TRBD2. This CDR3 has 15 residues. Germline CDR1 reads LGHDT; CDR2 reads YNNKEL (reference sequence). Trimming at V came to 1 base and at J to 8 bases, leaving 5 bases not matched to a gene.

The rearrangement uses TRBV10-2 and TRBJ2-1, with TRBD1 matching 9 bases. The CDR3 sequence is 16 residues long. Germline trimming cut 7 bases from V and 1 base from J; bases unmatched to any gene: 8. Germline V gene sequence: CDR1 WSHSY, CDR2 SAAADI. CDR3 bases: TGCGCCAGCATGGCCCGGACAGGGGCGTCCTACAATGAGCAGTTCTTC. This translates into CASMARTGASYNEQFF.

This clone has just a few counts. In DNA form, the CDR3 reads TGTGCCAGCAGCCAGGCCGACAGTTACTATGGCTACACCTTC. It is translated as CASSQADSYYGYTF. This sequence joins TRBV3-1 (or the pseudogene TRBV3-2) and TRBJ1-2; possible D gene TRBD1, 5 bases. Germline loops: CDR1 LGHDT, CDR2 YNNKEL (reference sequence). Deletions cut 3 bases from V and 3 bases from J, with 11 bases between. This CDR3 comprises 14 residues.

This chain joins TRBV28 and TRBJ2-4, with 7 bases that match TRBD1. Trimming removed 7 bases from V and 0 bases from J; junction bases left unmatched: 6. Per the germline V gene, CDR1 is MDHEN and CDR2 is SYDVKM. This CDR3 contains 15 residues. CDR3 bases: TGTGCCAGCACCCCCCAGGGGGTAGCCAAAAACATTCAGTACTTC. This sequence encodes CASTPQGVAKNIQYF.

V and J are TRBV28 and TRBJ2-1; 9 nucleotides agree with TRBD1. CDR3 length: 16 amino acids. V was clipped by 1 base and J by 4 bases; unmatched bases: 5. CDR1 is MDHEN, CDR2 SYDVKM, per germline. This chain's CDR3 is CASSLLGGTGYNEQFF. CDR3 coding DNA: TGTGCCAGCAGTTTATTGGGCGGGACAGGGTACAATGAGCAGTTCTTC.

The chain carries TRBV6-5 and TRBJ1-1, with 9 bases identical to TRBD1. CDR3 length equals 15 residues. Germline CDR1 MNHEY, CDR2 SVGAGI. The V gene end was trimmed by 7 bases and the J gene end by 5 bases; junction bases not matched to a gene: 11. The CDR3 here is CASISTTGGKTEAFF. In DNA, the CDR3 is TGTGCCAGCATCAGTACGACAGGGGGGAAGACTGAAGCTTTCTTT.

This sequence joins TRBV9 and TRBJ1-3, with a weak D call TRBD1 (6 bases). This CDR3 spans 18 amino acids. The germline V gene has CDR1 SGDLS and CDR2 YYNGEE. Trimming left V 0 bases short and J 0 bases short, with 16 bases between. The CDR3 region has the DNA TGTGCCAGCAGCGTAGGGGCCCCTGGACAGACCTCTGGAAACACCATATATTTT. Protein: CASSVGAPGQTSGNTIYF. The complete variable domain, with remaining parts taken from reference TRBV9 and TRBJ1-3, reads DSGVTQTPKHLITATGQRVTLRCSPRSGDLSVYWYQQSLDQGLQFLIQYYNGEERAKGNILERFSAQQFPDLHSELNLSSLELGDSALYFCASSVGAPGQTSGNTIYFGEGSWLTVV.

This sequence joins TRBV6-4 and TRBJ1-6; 9 nucleotides align to TRBD1. The CDR3 is made up of 15 amino acids. Trimming cost V 6 bases and J 13 bases; bases outside gene matches: 13. Germline V gene sequence: CDR1 MRHNA, CDR2 SNTAGT. CDR3 protein: CASRAGVTGGFPLHF. CDR3 nucleotides: TGTGCCAGCAGAGCCGGGGTGACAGGGGGATTCCCCCTCCACTTT.

The J gene is TRBJ2-1, the V gene TRBV7-8; the match to TRBD2 covers 12 bases. V lost 5 bases, J lost 2 bases, and 22 bases stayed unmatched. CDR1 is SGHVS, CDR2 FQNEAQ, per germline. This CDR3 spans 22 amino acids. CDR3 sequence: CASSPGRVPGLAGLRAYNEQFF. In DNA, the CDR3 is TGTGCCAGCAGCCCGGGACGGGTCCCGGGACTAGCGGGCCTGAGGGCCTACAATGAGCAGTTCTTC.

The chain couples TRBV5-4 to TRBJ1-1; D ambiguous. This CDR3 has 15 residues. The ends were cut back, 4 bases at V and 0 bases at J, with 13 bases in the middle. In germline, CDR1 is SGHNT, CDR2 YYREEE (reference sequence). The chain's CDR3 is CASSPLSQLNTEAFF. The CDR3 DNA reads as TGTGCCAGCAGCCCACTAAGTCAGCTGAACACTGAAGCTTTCTTT.